This T cell receptor beta chain was captured by sequencing in a study of shared clonotypes between healthy human individuals. Study-wide results and limits: Sequencing of the sorted subsets was shown by rarefaction to be incomplete despite large depth. Collection of samples was limited to blood; tissue repertoires likely differ. Donors were few, which limited the genetic and exposure-history diversity represented.

Comments on this clone: What it binds is unknown.

Repertoires were generated with immunoSEQ multiplex PCR, while TCRdb's copy carries only in-frame clones and drops some. The sample has around 1,900,000 clones, around 93% seen once. V was shortened by 5 bases and J by 8 bases, with 10 bases between the two germline ends. This CDR3 has 12 residues. The germline gives CDR1 MDHEN, CDR2 SYDVKM. Positively selected for CCR7, the CD45RO-negative cells used as naive CD8 cells excluded terminally differentiated effector memory CD45RA+ cells. This receptor was taken from a man between 18 and 35 years old in good health. Some clones in this sample may be carry-over from other donors' samples. The chain links TRBV28 to TRBJ2-4, with D perhaps assigned TRBD1 or TRBD2 (6 bases each). Specimen: naive CD8+ T cells from PBMCs. CDR3 sequence: CASSPRGDIQYF. The CDR3 nucleotides read TGTGCCAGCAGTCCAAGGGGGGACATTCAGTACTTC.